Presented here are 2 T cell receptor beta chains from one specimen sequenced in a study of blood T cell repertoires in COVID-19 (dated by TCRdb to 2018 to 2021). The library came from the immunoSEQ multiplex PCR assay. TCRdb retrieved this table from immuneACCESS and kept in-frame rearrangements only. Not all clones are present; in checked studies, unresolved V genes account for under half, and no reason is known for the remainder. The sample includes some 80,000 clones, with 79% observed a single time. The top ten constitute 5.4% of the sample. Sequenced: peripheral blood. These receptors all come from a woman older than 75 with active or convalescent COVID-19.

This chain uses TRBV27 with TRBJ2-1; 9 bases line up with TRBD2. Germline loops: CDR1 MNHEY, CDR2 SMNVEV (reference sequence). This CDR3 is 16 amino acids long. The V gene end was trimmed by 6 bases and the J gene end by 4 bases; junction bases not matched to a gene: 10. CDR3 residues: CASSPQSSGRYNEQFF. The DNA of the CDR3 is TGTGCCAGCAGCCCCCAGTCCAGCGGGAGGTACAATGAGCAGTTCTTC.

The chain carries TRBV24-1 and TRBJ2-3; 8 bases fit TRBD1. This CDR3 spans 15 amino acids. The trim removed 9 bases at V and 0 bases at J, leaving 7 bases unmatched. Germline values: CDR1 KGHDR, CDR2 SFDVKD. CDR3 in DNA: TGTGCCACCTCTAGGAGGACAGGGAGCACAGATACGCAGTATTTT. Its translation: CATSRRTGSTDTQYF.